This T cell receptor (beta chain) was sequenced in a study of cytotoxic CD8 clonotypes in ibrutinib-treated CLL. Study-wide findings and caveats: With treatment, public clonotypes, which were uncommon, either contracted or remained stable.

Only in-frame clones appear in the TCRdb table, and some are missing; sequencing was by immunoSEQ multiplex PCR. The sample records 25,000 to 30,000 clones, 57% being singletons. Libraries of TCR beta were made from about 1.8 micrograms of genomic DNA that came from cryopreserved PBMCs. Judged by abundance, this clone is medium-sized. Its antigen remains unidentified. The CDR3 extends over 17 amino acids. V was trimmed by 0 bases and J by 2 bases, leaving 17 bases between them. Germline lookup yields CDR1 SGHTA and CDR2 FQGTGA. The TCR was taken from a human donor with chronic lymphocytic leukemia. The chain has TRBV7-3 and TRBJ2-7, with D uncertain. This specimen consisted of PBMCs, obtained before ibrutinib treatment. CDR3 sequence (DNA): TGTGCCAGCAGCTTAACTTCCGGCGGTATCCCCCCCTACGAGCAGTACTTC. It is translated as CASSLTSGGIPPYEQYF. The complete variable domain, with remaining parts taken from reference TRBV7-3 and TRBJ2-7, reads GAGVSQTPSNKVTEKGKYVELRCDPISGHTALYWYRQSLGQGPEFLIYFQGTGAADDSGLPNDRFFAVRPEGSVSTLKIQRTERGDSAVYLCASSLTSGGIPPYEQYFGPGTRLTVT.